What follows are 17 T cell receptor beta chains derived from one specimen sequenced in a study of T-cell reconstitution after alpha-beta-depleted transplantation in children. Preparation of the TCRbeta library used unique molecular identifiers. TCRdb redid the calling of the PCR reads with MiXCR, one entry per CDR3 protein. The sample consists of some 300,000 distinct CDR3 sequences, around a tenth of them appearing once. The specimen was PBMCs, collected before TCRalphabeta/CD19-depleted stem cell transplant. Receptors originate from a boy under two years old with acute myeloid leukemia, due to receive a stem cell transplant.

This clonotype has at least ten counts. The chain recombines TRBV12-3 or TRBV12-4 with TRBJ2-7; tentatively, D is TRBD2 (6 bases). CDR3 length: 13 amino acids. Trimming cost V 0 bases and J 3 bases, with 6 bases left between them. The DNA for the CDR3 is TGTGCCAGCAGTTTAGCGGGACTCTACGAGCAGTACTTC. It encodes CASSLAGLYEQYF.

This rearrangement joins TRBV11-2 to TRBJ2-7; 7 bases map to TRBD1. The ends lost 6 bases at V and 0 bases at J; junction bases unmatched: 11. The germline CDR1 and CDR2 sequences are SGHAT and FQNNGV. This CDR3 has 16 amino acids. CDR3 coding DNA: TGTGCCAGCAGACCCGGACAGGCCTTCAGCTCCTACGAGCAGTACTTC. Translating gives CASRPGQAFSSYEQYF.

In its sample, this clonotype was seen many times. The CDR3 protein is CASSLVQRSNEQFF. CDR3 nucleotides: TGTGCCAGCAGTTTGGTTCAGCGGAGCAATGAGCAGTTCTTC. The chain links TRBV12-3 or TRBV12-4 to TRBJ2-1; possible D gene TRBD2, 5 bases. This CDR3 is 14 amino acids long. The V gene lost 3 bases and the J gene lost 6 bases, with 12 bases spanning the gap.

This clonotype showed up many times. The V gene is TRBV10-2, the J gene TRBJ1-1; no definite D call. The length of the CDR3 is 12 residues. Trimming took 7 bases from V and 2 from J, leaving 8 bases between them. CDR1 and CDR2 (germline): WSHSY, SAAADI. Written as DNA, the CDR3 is TGCGCCAGCAAGTGGGATAACACTGAAGCTTTCTTT. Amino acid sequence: CASKWDNTEAFF.

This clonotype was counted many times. In DNA, the CDR3 is TGTGCCAGCAGTTACTCGGACAGGGGGCTCTACGAGCAGTACTTC. Translating it yields CASSYSDRGLYEQYF. The V call is TRBV6-5, the J call TRBJ2-7; 11 nucleotides align to TRBD1. Looked up from germline, CDR1 is MNHEY and CDR2 is SVGAGI. The CDR3 consists of 15 residues. V lost 0 bases, J lost 3 bases, and 1 base stayed unmatched.

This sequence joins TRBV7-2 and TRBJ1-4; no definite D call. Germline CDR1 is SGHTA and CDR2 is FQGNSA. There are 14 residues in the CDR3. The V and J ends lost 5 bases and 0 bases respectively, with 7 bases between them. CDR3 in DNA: TGTGCCAGCAGCATCGGTGCAACTAATGAAAAACTGTTTTTT. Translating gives CASSIGATNEKLFF.

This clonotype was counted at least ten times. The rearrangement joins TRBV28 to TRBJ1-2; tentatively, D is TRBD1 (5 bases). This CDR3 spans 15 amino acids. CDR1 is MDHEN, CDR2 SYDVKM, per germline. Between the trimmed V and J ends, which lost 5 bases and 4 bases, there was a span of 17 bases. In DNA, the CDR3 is TGTGCCAGCAGTCCTTCGCCCGGGACGATCTATGGCTACACCTTC. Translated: CASSPSPGTIYGYTF.

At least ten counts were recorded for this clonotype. CDR3 nucleotide sequence: TGTGCCAGCAGCTTCCCCGGGACAGGGCCGTTCGGTGAGCAGTTCTTC. Translated: CASSFPGTGPFGEQFF. V gene TRBV7-2 combines with J gene TRBJ2-1, with 9 positions matching TRBD1. Trimming cost V 3 bases and J 9 bases; bases outside gene matches: 12. Germline V gene data show CDR1 as SGHTA and CDR2 as FQGNSA. CDR3 length: 16 amino acids.

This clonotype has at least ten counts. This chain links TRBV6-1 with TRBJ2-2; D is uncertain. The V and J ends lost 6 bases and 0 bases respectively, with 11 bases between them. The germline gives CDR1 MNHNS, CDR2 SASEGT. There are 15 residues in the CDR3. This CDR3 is CASSLGWPNTGELFF. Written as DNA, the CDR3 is TGTGCCAGCAGCCTCGGGTGGCCGAACACCGGGGAGCTGTTTTTT.

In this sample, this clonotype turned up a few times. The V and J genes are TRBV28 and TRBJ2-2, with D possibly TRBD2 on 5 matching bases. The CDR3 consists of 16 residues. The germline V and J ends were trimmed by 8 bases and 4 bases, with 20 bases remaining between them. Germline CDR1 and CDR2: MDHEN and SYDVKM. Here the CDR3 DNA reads TGTGCCAGCCGATATTCCATCCGGGCGGGCACCGGGGAGCTGTTTTTT. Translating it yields CASRYSIRAGTGELFF.

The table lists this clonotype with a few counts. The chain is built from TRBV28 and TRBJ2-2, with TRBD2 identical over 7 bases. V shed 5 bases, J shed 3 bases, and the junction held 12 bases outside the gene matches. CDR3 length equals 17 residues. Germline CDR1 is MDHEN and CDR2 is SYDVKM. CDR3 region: CASSPGWFAGDTGELFF. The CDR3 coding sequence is TGTGCCAGCAGTCCCGGTTGGTTTGCGGGAGACACCGGGGAGCTGTTTTTT. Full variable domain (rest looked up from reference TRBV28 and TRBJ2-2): DVKVTQSSRYLVKRTGEKVFLECVQDMDHENMFWYRQDPGLGLRLIYFSYDVKMKEKGDIPEGYSVSREKKERFSLILESASTNQTSMYLCASSPGWFAGDTGELFFGEGSRLTVL.

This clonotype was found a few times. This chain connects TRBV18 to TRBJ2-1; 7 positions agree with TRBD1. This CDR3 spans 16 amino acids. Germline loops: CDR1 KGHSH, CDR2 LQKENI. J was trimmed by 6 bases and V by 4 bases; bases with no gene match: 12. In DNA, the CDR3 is TGTGCCAGCTCACAGAACAGGGGCCAGAAGATCAATGAGCAGTTCTTC. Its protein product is CASSQNRGQKINEQFF.

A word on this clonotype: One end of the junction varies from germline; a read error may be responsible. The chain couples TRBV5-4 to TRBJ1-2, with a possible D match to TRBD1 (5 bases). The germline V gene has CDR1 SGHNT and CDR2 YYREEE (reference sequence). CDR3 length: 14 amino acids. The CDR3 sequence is CASNLHGTDYGYTF. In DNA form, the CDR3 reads TGTGCCAGCAACTTGCATGGGACGGACTATGGCTACACCTTC.

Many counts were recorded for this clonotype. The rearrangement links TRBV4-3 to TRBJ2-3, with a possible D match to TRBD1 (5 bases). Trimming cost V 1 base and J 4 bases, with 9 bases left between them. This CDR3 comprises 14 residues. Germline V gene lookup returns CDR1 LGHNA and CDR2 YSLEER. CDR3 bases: TGCGCCAGCAGCCAAGCCCAGGGCGCAGATACGCAGTATTTT. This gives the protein CASSQAQGADTQYF.

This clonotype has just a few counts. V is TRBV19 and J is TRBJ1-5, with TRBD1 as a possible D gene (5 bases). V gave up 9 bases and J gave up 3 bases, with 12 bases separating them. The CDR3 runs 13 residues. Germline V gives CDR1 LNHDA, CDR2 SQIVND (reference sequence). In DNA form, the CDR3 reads TGTGCCAGCACCGGGACCTCCAATCAGCCCCAGCATTTT. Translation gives CASTGTSNQPQHF.

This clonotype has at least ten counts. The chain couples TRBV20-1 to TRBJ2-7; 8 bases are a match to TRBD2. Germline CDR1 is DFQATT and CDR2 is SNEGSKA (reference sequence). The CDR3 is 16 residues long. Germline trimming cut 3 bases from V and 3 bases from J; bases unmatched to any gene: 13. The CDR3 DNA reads TGCAGTGCTAGTGGCCGGGGGGGAAAAAGAAACTACGAGCAGTACTTC. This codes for CSASGRGGKRNYEQYF.

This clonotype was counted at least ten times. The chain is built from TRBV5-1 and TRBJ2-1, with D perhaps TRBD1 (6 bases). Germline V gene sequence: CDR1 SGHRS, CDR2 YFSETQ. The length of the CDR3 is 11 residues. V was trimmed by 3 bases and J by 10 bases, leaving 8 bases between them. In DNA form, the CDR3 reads TGCGCCAGCAGCTCCGGGACAGAGCAGTTCTTC. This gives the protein CASSSGTEQFF.